The clone carrying this TCR beta chain came up a few times. Germline loops: CDR1 MNHEY, CDR2 SMNVEV (reference sequence). The CDR3 runs to 15 residues. The ends were cut back, 6 bases at V and 9 bases at J, with 20 bases in the middle. This record belongs to a study of T-cell memory formation after mild COVID-19. Via MiXCR, TCRdb re-called the 5' RACE reads, giving one row per CDR3 protein. The top ten clones hold roughly 8.2% of a sample with 550,000 to 700,000 distinct CDR3 sequences, 17% of them seen once. The V and J genes are TRBV27 and TRBJ1-4; D not certain. The receptor comes from an adult woman who had mild COVID-19 (a few samples of this study predate the infection). Cell type and time point are not known. The sample taken for sequencing was PBMCs or a T cell subset sorted from them (not recorded which). The CDR3 loop reads CASSPPGAKGKKLFF. The CDR3 DNA reads as TGTGCCAGCAGCCCACCGGGCGCCAAGGGAAAAAAACTGTTTTTT.